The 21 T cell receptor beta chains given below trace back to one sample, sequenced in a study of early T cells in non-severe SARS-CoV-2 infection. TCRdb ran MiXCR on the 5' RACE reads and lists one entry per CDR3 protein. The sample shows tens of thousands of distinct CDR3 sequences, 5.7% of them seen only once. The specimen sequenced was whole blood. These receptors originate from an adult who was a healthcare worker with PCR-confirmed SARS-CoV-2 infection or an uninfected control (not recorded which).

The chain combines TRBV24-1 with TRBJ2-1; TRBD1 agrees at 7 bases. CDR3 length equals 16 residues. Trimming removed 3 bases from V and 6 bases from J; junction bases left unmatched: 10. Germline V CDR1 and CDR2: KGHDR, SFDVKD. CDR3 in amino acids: CATSDPGTEGSNEQFF. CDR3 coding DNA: TGTGCCACCAGTGATCCGGGGACAGAAGGAAGCAATGAGCAGTTCTTC.

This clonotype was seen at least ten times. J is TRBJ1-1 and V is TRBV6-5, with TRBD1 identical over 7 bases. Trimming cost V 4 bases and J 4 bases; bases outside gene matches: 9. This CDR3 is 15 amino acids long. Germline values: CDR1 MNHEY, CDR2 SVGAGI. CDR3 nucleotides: TGTGCCAGCAGTTCCGGGACAGCCCGGTCCACTGAAGCTTTCTTT. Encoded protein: CASSSGTARSTEAFF.

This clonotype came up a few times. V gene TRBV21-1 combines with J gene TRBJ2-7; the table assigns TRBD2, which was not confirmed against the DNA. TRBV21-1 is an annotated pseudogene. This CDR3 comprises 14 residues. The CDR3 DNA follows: TGTGCCAGCAGTTCGGGACTGGAGTGCTACGAGCAGTACTTC. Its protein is CASSSGLECYEQYF.

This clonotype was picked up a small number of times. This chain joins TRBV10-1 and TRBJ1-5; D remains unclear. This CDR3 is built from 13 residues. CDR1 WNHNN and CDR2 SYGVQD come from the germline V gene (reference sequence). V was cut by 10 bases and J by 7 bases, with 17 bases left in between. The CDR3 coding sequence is TGCGCCATTGCTGGGGTTCCTTTACAGCCCCAGCATTTT. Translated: CAIAGVPLQPQHF.

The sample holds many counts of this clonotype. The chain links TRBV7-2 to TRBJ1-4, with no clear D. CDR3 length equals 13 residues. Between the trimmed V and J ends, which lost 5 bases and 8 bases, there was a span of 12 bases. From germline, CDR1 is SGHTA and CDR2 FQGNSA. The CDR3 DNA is TGTGCCAGCAGCCCTACCTTCGCGGAAAAACTGTTTTTT. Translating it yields CASSPTFAEKLFF. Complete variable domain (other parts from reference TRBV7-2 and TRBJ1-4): GAGVSQSPSNKVTEKGKDVELRCDPISGHTALYWYRQSLGQGLEFLIYFQGNSAPDKSGLPSDRFSAERTGGSVSTLTIQRTQQEDSAVYLCASSPTFAEKLFFGSGTQLSVL.

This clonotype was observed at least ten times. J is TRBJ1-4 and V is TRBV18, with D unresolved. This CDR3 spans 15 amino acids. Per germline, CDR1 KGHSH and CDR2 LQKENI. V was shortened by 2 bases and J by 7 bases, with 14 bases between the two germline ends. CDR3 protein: CASSPGQAGSEKLFF. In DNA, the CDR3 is TGTGCCAGCTCACCAGGGCAGGCCGGGAGTGAAAAACTGTTTTTT.

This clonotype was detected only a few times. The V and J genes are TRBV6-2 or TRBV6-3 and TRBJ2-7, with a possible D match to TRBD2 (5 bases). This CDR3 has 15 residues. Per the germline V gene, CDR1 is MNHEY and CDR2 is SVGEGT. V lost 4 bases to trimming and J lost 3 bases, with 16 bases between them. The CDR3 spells CASSSITGIYYEQYF. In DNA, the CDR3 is TGTGCCAGCAGTTCCATAACCGGGATATACTACGAGCAGTACTTC.

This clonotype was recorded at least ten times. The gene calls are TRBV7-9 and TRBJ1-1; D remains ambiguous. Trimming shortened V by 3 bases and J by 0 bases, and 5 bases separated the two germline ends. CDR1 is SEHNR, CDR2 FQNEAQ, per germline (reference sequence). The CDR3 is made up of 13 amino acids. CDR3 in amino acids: CASSLQVNTEAFF. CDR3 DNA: TGTGCCAGCAGCTTGCAGGTGAACACTGAAGCTTTCTTT.

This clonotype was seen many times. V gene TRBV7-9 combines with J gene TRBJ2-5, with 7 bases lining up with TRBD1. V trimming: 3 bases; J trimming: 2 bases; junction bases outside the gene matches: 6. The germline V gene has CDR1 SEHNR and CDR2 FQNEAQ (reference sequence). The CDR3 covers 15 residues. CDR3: CASSFGTAQQETQYF. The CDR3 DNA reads TGTGCCAGCAGCTTCGGGACAGCTCAGCAAGAGACCCAGTACTTC.

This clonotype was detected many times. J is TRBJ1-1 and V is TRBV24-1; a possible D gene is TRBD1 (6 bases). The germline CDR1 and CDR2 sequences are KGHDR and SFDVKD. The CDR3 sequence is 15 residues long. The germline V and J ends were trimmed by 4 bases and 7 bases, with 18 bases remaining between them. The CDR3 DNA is TGTGCCACCAGTGACCCCATGGCAGGGGCGAATGAAGCTTTCTTT. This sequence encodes CATSDPMAGANEAFF.

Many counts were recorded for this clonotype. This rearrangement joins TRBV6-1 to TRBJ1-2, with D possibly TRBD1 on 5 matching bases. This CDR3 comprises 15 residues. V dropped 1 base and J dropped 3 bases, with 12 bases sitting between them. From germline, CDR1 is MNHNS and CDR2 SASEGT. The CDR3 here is CASSEVYDSHYGYTF. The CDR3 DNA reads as TGTGCCAGCAGTGAAGTCTATGACAGTCACTATGGCTACACCTTC.

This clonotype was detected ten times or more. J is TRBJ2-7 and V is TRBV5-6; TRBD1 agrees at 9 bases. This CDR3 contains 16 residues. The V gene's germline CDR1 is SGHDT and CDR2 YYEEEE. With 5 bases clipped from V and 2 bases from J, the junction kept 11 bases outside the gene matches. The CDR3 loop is CASSSTGGFRPYEQYF. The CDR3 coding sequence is TGTGCCAGCAGTTCTACAGGGGGCTTTCGTCCCTACGAGCAGTACTTC.

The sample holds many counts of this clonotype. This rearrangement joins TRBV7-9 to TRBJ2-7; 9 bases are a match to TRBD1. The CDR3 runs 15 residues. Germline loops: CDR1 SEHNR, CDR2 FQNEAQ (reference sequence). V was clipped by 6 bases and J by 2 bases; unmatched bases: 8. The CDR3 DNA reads TGTGCCAGCAGTTTACCGGGACAGGGTGCCTACGAGCAGTACTTC. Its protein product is CASSLPGQGAYEQYF.

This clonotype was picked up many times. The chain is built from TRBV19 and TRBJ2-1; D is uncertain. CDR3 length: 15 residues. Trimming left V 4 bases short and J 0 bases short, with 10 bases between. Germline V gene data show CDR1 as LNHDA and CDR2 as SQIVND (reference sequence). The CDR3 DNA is TGTGCCAGTAGTACTCATTCGAGCTCCTACAATGAGCAGTTCTTC. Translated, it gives CASSTHSSSYNEQFF.

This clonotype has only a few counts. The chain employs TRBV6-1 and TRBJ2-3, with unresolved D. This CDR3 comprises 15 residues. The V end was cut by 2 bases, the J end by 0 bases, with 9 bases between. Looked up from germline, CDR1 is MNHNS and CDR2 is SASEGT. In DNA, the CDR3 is TGTGCCAGCAGTGAATTAAGGAGAAGCACAGATACGCAGTATTTT. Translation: CASSELRRSTDTQYF.

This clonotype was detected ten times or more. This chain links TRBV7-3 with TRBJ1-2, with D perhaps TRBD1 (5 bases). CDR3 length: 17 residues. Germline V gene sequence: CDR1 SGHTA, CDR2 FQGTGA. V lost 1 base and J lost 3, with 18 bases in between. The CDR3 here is CASSLSPRAGRDYGYTF. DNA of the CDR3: TGTGCCAGCAGCTTAAGCCCCCGGGCAGGGCGCGACTATGGCTACACCTTC.

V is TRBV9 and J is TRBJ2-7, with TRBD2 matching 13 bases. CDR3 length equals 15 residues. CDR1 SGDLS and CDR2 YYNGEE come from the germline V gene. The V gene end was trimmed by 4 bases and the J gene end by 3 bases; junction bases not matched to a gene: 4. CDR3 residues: CASSLGTSGVYEQYF. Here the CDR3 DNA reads TGTGCCAGCAGCTTGGGGACTAGCGGGGTCTACGAGCAGTACTTC.

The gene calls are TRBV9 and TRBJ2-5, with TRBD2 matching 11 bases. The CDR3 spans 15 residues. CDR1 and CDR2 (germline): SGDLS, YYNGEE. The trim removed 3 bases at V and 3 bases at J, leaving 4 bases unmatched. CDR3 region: CASSAGLAVKETQYF. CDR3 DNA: TGTGCCAGCAGCGCGGGACTAGCGGTGAAAGAGACCCAGTACTTC.

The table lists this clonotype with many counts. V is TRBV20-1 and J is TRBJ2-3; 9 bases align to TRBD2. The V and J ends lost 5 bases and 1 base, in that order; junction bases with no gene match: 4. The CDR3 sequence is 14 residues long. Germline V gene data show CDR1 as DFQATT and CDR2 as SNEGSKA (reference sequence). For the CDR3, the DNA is TGCAGTGCTGAAGCGGGGGGACGCACAGATACGCAGTATTTT. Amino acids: CSAEAGGRTDTQYF.

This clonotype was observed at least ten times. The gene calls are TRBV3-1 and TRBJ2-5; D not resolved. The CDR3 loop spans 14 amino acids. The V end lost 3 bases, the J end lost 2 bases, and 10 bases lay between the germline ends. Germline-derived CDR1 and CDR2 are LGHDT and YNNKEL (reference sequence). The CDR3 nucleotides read TGTGCCAGCAGCCAGCCAGACACTCAAGAGACCCAGTACTTC. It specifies CASSQPDTQETQYF.

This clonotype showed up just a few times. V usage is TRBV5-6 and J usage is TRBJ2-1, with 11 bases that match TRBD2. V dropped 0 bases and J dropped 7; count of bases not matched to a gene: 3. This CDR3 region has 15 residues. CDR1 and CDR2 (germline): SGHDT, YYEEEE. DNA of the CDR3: TGTGCCAGCAGCTTGGCGTCTAGCGGGGGGAATGAGCAGTTCTTC. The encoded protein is CASSLASSGGNEQFF.